This record concerns one T cell receptor beta chain sequence. Survey-level TCR beta sequencing used the immunoSEQ assay. This table comes from immunoSEQ multiplex PCR, and its TCRdb copy is limited to in-frame clones, with some not included. The sample contains 55,000 to 70,000 clones, about 93% of which appear only once. Germline-derived CDR1 and CDR2 are SEHNR and FQNEAQ (reference sequence). V gave up 5 bases and J gave up 6 bases, with 13 bases separating them. The CDR3 is 13 residues long. This TCR derives from a man aged 35 to 55 with rheumatoid arthritis. The sample taken for sequencing was PBMCs. The rearrangement joins TRBV7-9 to TRBJ1-1, with a tentative D call TRBD1 (6 bases). This CDR3 reads CASSRPGHPEAFF. The CDR3 DNA sequence: TGTGCCAGCAGCCGGCCGGGACACCCTGAAGCTTTCTTT.